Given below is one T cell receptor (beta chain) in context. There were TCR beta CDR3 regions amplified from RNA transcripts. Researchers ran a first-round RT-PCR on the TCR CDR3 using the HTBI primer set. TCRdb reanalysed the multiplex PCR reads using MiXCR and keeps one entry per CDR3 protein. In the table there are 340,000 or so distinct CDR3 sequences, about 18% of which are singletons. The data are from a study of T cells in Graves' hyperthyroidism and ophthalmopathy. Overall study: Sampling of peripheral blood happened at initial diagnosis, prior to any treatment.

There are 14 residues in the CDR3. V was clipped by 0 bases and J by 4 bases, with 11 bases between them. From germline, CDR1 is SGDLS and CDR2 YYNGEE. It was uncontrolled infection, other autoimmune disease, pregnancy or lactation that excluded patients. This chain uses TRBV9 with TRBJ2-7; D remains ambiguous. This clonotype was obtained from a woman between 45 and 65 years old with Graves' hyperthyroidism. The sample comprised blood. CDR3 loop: CASSVGEVGYEQYF. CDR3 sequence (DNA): TGTGCCAGCAGCGTAGGAGAGGTAGGGTACGAGCAGTACTTC.